This T cell receptor (beta chain) was sequenced for a study of T-cell reconstitution after alpha-beta-depleted transplantation in children. This sample's TCRbeta library carried unique molecular identifier barcodes. TCRdb recomputed calls from the PCR reads with MiXCR, one row per CDR3 protein. Among about 610,000 distinct CDR3 sequences, over 9.5% were seen once, and the ten largest hold 3.5% to 5%. Per germline, CDR1 MNHEY and CDR2 SVGAGI. The length of the CDR3 is 16 residues. Germline trimming cut 5 bases from V and 7 bases from J; bases unmatched to any gene: 11. Specimen: PBMCs from the stem cell graft donor, collected from the stem cell graft. This chain joins TRBV6-5 and TRBJ2-7; 13 bases are a match to TRBD2. This receptor was taken from a human donor who donated a stem cell graft to a child with acute myeloid leukemia. Written as DNA, the CDR3 is TGTGCCAGCAGTCACGAGACGGGACTAGCGGGACGGGAGCAGTACTTC. The encoded protein is CASSHETGLAGREQYF.